This TCR beta chain stems from a study of blood T cell repertoires in COVID-19. The germline CDR1 and CDR2 sequences are MGHDK and SYGVNS. V gave up 2 bases and J gave up 7 bases, with 14 bases separating them. This CDR3 contains 14 residues. Enrollees, about 18 to 89 years old, lived in 20 to 25 US areas. Per the authors' pipeline: Quantification of nucleated cells was approximated via reference gene primer amplification. Sequencing was performed with immunoSEQ multiplex PCR; in TCRdb, only in-frame clones are kept and a portion is missing. V, J and clone size are those of that table, while D and trimming were read from the DNA. The sample includes around 290,000 clones, about 88% of them seen just once.

Material: PBMCs or T cells enriched from blood (not recorded which). The TCR sequence derives from a woman aged 60 to 75 in a cohort exposed to, infected with or recovered from COVID-19 (not recorded which). The V and J genes are TRBV25-1 and TRBJ1-1; TRBD1 is a possible D gene (5 bases). CDR3 in DNA: TGTGCCAGCAGTGAAGGGGCCCCGGGGGATGAAGCTTTCTTT. Translated, it gives CASSEGAPGDEAFF.